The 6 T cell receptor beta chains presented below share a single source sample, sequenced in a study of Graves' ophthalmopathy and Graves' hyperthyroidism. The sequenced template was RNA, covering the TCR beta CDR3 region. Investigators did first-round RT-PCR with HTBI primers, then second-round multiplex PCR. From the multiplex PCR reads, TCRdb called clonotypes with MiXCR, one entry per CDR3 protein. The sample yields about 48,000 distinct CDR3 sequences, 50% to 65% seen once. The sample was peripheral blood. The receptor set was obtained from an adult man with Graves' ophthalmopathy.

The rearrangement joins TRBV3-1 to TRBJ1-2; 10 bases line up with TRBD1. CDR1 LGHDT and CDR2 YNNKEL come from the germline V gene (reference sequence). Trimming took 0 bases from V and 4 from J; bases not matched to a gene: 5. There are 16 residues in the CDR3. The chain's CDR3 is CASSQDGGTGAYGYTF. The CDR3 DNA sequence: TGTGCCAGCAGCCAAGATGGGGGGACAGGGGCCTATGGCTACACCTTC.

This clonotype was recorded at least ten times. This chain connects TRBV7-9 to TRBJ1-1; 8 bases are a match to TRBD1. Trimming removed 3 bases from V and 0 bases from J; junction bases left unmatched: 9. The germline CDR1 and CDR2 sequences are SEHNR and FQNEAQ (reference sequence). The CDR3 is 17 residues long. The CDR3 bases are TGTGCCAGCAGCTTGGACAGGGTTGTTGGGGTGAACACTGAAGCTTTCTTT. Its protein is CASSLDRVVGVNTEAFF.

The CDR3 DNA reads TGCAGTGCTATGCCGGGGGATCTGGATGAGCAGTTCTTC. Protein product: CSAMPGDLDEQFF. The rearrangement links TRBV20-1 to TRBJ2-1, with a weak D call TRBD2 (6 bases). CDR1 DFQATT and CDR2 SNEGSKA come from the germline V gene (reference sequence). V dropped 4 bases and J dropped 8 bases, with 15 bases sitting between them. The CDR3 is made up of 13 amino acids.

CDR3 coding DNA: TGTGCCAGCAGTGTTCAGGGGACCACTGAAGCTTTCTTT. Protein: CASSVQGTTEAFF. This chain links TRBV2 with TRBJ1-1; perhaps TRBD1 as D (6 bases). Deletions cut 4 bases from V and 4 bases from J, with 10 bases between. The CDR3 is 13 amino acids. CDR1 and CDR2 from the germline V gene are SNHLY and FYNNEI.

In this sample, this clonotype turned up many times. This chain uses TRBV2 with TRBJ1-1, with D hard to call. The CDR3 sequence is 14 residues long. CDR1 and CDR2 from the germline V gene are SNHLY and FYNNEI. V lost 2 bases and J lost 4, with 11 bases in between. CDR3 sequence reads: CASSENSLSTEAFF. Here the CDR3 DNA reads TGTGCCAGCAGTGAAAACAGCCTTAGCACTGAAGCTTTCTTT.

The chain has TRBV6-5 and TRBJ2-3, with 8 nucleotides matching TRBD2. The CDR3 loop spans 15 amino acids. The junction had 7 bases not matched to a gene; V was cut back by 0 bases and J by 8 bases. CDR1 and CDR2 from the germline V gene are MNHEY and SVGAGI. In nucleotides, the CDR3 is TGTGCCAGCAGTTACTCGACTAGCGCCCTCGGTACGCAGTATTTT. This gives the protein CASSYSTSALGTQYF.